The 17 T cell receptor beta chains listed next were all sequenced from one sample in a study of blood T cell repertoires in COVID-19 (dated by TCRdb to 2018 to 2020). The library was made by the immunoSEQ multiplex PCR assay. TCRdb's version of the immuneACCESS table is confined to in-frame rearrangements and falls short of the full clone set. An unresolved V gene accounts for under half of the shortfall where checked; the remainder is of unknown origin. This sample lists 290,000 or so clones; 80% to 95% were detected once. Around 1.1% of the sample lies in the top ten. The material sequenced was PBMCs or T cells enriched from blood (not recorded which). These receptor sequences come from a woman aged 25 to 39 who had recovered from COVID-19.

The gene calls are TRBV5-1 and TRBJ1-5; D is perhaps TRBD1 (5 bases). The CDR3 sequence is 15 residues long. V dropped 4 bases and J dropped 1 base, with 12 bases sitting between them. Looked up from germline, CDR1 is SGHRS and CDR2 is YFSETQ. The CDR3 DNA reads as TGCGCCAGCAGCCCGGACGGGGGGAGCAATCAGCCCCAGCATTTT. This codes for CASSPDGGSNQPQHF.

The genes are TRBV11-2 and TRBJ2-1; D uncertain. This CDR3 is built from 14 residues. V lost 2 bases, J lost 0 bases, and 5 bases lay in between. The germline V gene encodes CDR1 SGHAT and CDR2 FQNNGV. CDR3 in DNA: TGTGCCAGCAGCTTACGTCCCTCCTACAATGAGCAGTTCTTC. It is translated as CASSLRPSYNEQFF.

The CDR3 spells CASSQGGAVEQYF. CDR3 in DNA: TGCGCCAGCAGCCAAGGTGGGGCCGTGGAGCAGTACTTC. The rearrangement links TRBV4-1 to TRBJ2-7, with D perhaps matching TRBD1 (5 bases). The CDR3 contains 13 residues. CDR1 and CDR2 from the germline V gene are MGHRA and YSYEKL. Trimming left V 1 base short and J 7 bases short, with 11 bases between.

In the case of this clone: The identical CDR3 is also encoded by other nucleotide sequences in the sample. The J gene is TRBJ2-7, the V gene TRBV28; D is ambiguous. The V gene's germline CDR1 is MDHEN and CDR2 SYDVKM. The CDR3 consists of 11 residues. V lost 3 bases, J lost 3 bases, and 3 bases lay in between. The CDR3 spells CASSFYYEQYF. Here the CDR3 DNA reads TGTGCCAGCAGTTTCTACTACGAGCAGTACTTC.

This CDR3 is CASSLRLASTGELFF. CDR3 in DNA: TGCGCCAGCAGCCTCCGACTAGCAAGTACCGGGGAGCTGTTTTTT. The chain carries TRBV5-1 and TRBJ2-2; 7 nucleotides align to TRBD2. V was clipped by 4 bases and J by 5 bases; unmatched bases: 8. CDR1 and CDR2 from the germline V gene are SGHRS and YFSETQ. The CDR3 is 15 residues long.

This clone appeared once. The rearrangement joins TRBV4-1 to TRBJ2-1, with 7 bases lining up with TRBD1. After removal of 6 bases from V and 10 bases from J, the junction contained 9 bases not matched to a gene. The germline CDR1 and CDR2 sequences are MGHRA and YSYEKL. The CDR3 extends over 13 amino acids. The CDR3 DNA follows: TGCGCCAGCAGATCGCTGGGGACAGTGGAGCAGTTCTTC. It specifies CASRSLGTVEQFF.

The chain recombines TRBV7-9 with TRBJ2-7; TRBD2 might be the D (6 bases). V gave up 1 base and J gave up 5 bases, with 15 bases separating them. This CDR3 has 15 amino acids. Germline assignment: CDR1 SEHNR and CDR2 FQNEAQ (reference sequence). The CDR3 reads CASSLVLAVGNEQYF. As DNA, the CDR3 is TGTGCCAGCAGCTTAGTTTTAGCGGTGGGCAACGAGCAGTACTTC.

The chain couples TRBV19 to TRBJ2-2, with 8 bases identical to TRBD1. The ends lost 6 bases at V and 3 bases at J; junction bases unmatched: 3. The CDR3 covers 14 residues. The germline gives CDR1 LNHDA, CDR2 SQIVND (reference sequence). CDR3 in DNA: TGTGCCAGTAGGACAGGGGCCGACACCGGGGAGCTGTTTTTT. Protein: CASRTGADTGELFF.

V usage is TRBV28 and J usage is TRBJ1-1; D gene uncertain. This CDR3 has 12 residues. CDR1 and CDR2 from the germline V gene are MDHEN and SYDVKM. V lost 5 bases to trimming and J lost 6 bases, with 10 bases between them. CDR3 nucleotides: TGTGCCAGCAGTCCTGTCGGGGCTGAAGCTTTCTTT. It encodes CASSPVGAEAFF.

The chain is built from TRBV28 and TRBJ1-6, with a weak D call TRBD1 (6 bases). V was trimmed by 5 bases and J by 10 bases, leaving 15 bases between them. CDR3 length: 14 amino acids. The V gene's germline CDR1 is MDHEN and CDR2 SYDVKM. The CDR3 reads CASSESGQGSPLHF. The CDR3 DNA follows: TGTGCCAGCAGTGAGTCCGGGCAGGGGTCACCCCTCCACTTT.

V and J are TRBV28 and TRBJ2-7; no clear D gene. CDR1 is MDHEN and CDR2 is SYDVKM in the germline V gene. V gave up 6 bases and J gave up 0 bases, with 12 bases separating them. The CDR3 is 14 residues long. CDR3 sequence reads: CASSPDIFSYEQYF. CDR3 bases: TGTGCCAGCAGCCCCGACATATTCTCCTACGAGCAGTACTTC.

This sequence joins TRBV27 and TRBJ2-2; 9 nucleotides line up with TRBD1. J gave up 4 bases and V 0 bases, and 6 bases lay outside the gene matches. The CDR3 covers 17 residues. From germline, CDR1 is MNHEY and CDR2 SMNVEV (reference sequence). The CDR3 DNA reads as TGTGCCAGCAGTTTATCCCGGACAGGGGATCGCACCGGGGAGCTGTTTTTT. It specifies CASSLSRTGDRTGELFF.

The chain joins TRBV6-2 or TRBV6-3 to TRBJ2-1; 8 bases line up with TRBD1. This CDR3 contains 15 residues. The junction had 6 bases not matched to a gene; V was cut back by 6 bases and J by 2 bases. The germline gives CDR1 MNHEY, CDR2 SVGEGT. The CDR3 reads CASSQDRETYNEQFF. The CDR3 nucleotides are TGTGCCAGCAGCCAGGACAGGGAAACCTACAATGAGCAGTTCTTC.

V gene TRBV3-1 (or the pseudogene TRBV3-2) combines with J gene TRBJ2-7; 13 bases map to TRBD2. The germline V gene has CDR1 LGHDT and CDR2 YNNKEL (reference sequence). Unmatched junction bases numbered 3, after V lost 4 bases and J lost 3 bases. This CDR3 has 15 residues. The CDR3 spells CASSLGLAGVYEQYF. The CDR3 DNA sequence: TGTGCCAGCAGCCTCGGACTAGCGGGAGTCTACGAGCAGTACTTC.

The chain has TRBV28 and TRBJ2-7, with D maybe TRBD1 (6 bases). There are 16 residues in the CDR3. Germline CDR1 reads MDHEN; CDR2 reads SYDVKM. Trimming left V 5 bases short and J 9 bases short, with 26 bases between. CDR3 residues: CASSTGLGTRAWGQYF. The CDR3 bases are TGTGCCAGCAGTACCGGACTCGGGACAAGGGCGTGGGGGCAGTACTTC.

This rearrangement joins TRBV19 to TRBJ2-7; D uncertain. Germline V lookup: CDR1 LNHDA, CDR2 SQIVND (reference sequence). The CDR3 spans 12 residues. The V and J ends lost 6 bases and 2 bases respectively, with 8 bases between them. The CDR3 sequence is CASSGLAYEQYF. The CDR3 DNA sequence: TGTGCCAGTAGCGGGTTGGCCTACGAGCAGTACTTC.

This chain joins TRBV5-1 and TRBJ2-2, with 8 bases that match TRBD2. The V segment lost 3 bases and the J segment 0 bases; nucleotides outside the gene matches: 4. The CDR3 runs 16 residues. Germline loops: CDR1 SGHRS, CDR2 YFSETQ. This CDR3 is CASSSGLVTNTGELFF. CDR3 sequence (DNA): TGCGCCAGCAGCTCGGGACTAGTTACGAACACCGGGGAGCTGTTTTTT.